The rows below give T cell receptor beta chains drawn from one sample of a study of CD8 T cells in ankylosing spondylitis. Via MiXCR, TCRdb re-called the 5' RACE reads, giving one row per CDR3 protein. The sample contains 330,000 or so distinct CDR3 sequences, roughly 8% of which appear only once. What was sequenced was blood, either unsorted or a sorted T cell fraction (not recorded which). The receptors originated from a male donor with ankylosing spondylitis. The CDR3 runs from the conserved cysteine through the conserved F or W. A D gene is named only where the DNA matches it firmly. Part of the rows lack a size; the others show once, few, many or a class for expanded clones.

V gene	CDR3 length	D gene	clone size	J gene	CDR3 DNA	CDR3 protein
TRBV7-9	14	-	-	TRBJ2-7	TGTGCCAGCAGCTTAGCGGTCAGAACCTACGAGCAGTACTTC	CASSLAVRTYEQYF
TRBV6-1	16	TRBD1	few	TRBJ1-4	TGTGCCAGCAGTGAAAGGATCCGGGGGACAGGAGGAAAACTGTTTTTT	CASSERIRGTGGKLFF
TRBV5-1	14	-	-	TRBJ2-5	TGCGCCAGCAGCTTGGGACAGCAGACAGAGACCCAGTACTTC	CASSLGQQTETQYF
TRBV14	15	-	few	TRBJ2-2	TGTGCCAGCAGCCCCCGCGGGGTTAACACCGGGGAGCTGTTTTTT	CASSPRGVNTGELFF
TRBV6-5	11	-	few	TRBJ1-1	TGTGCCAGTTACAGACGCACTGAAGCTTTCTTT	CASYRRTEAFF
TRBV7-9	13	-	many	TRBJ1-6	TGTGCCAGCAGCTTGAACGGAGATTCACCCCTCCACTTT	CASSLNGDSPLHF
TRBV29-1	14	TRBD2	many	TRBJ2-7	TGCAGCGCCAGCCTAGCGGGGATCTCCTACGAGCAGTACTTC	CSASLAGISYEQYF
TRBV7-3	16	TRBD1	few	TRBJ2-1	TGTGCCAGCAGCTCGGACAGGGGGCGTTTCTCCCATGAGCAGTTCTTC	CASSSDRGRFSHEQFF
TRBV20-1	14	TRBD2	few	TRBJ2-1	TGCAGTGCTGGGGACGCGGGAGGGCCCGATGAGCAGTTCTTC	CSAGDAGGPDEQFF
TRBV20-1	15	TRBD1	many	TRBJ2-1	TGCAGTGCTAGAGGAGGACAGGGTTGGGAGAATGAGCAGTTCTTC	CSARGGQGWENEQFF
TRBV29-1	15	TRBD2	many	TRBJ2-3	TGCAGCGGGAAGACTAGCGGGGAGTTCACAGATACGCAGTATTTT	CSGKTSGEFTDTQYF
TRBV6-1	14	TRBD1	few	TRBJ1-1	TGTGCCAGCAGTGAAGCGGGGACAGGCACTGAAGCTTTCTTT	CASSEAGTGTEAFF
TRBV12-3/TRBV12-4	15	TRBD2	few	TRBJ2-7	TGTGCCAGCAGCACGACTAGCGGGAGTAGGAACGAGCAGTACTTC	CASSTTSGSRNEQYF
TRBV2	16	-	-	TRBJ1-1	TGTGCCAGCAGTGTTGGTTGGGGCTCACTGGTCACTGAAGCTTTCTTT	CASSVGWGSLVTEAFF
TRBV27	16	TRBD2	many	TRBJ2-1	TGTGCCAGCAGCCGATTTCTAGCGGGAACCTACAATGAGCAGTTCTTC	CASSRFLAGTYNEQFF
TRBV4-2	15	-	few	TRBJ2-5	TGTGCCAGCAGCCAAAACCCTGACTATGGAGAGACCCAGTACTTC	CASSQNPDYGETQYF
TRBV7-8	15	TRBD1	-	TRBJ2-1	TGTGCCAGCAGCTTAGTGAGACAGGGAGTCTATGAGCAGTTCTTC	CASSLVRQGVYEQFF
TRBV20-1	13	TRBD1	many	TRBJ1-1	TGCAGTGCGAAAGGACAGGGGATCCCTGAAGCTTTCTTT	CSAKGQGIPEAFF
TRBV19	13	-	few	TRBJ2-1	TGTGCCAGTAGTATTGGGGGTTACAATGAGCAGTTCTTC	CASSIGGYNEQFF
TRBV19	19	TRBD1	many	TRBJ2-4	TGTGCCAGTAGTATAGGGGCAGGGGGCGCCCCGCTAGCCAAAAACATTCAGTACTTC	CASSIGAGGAPLAKNIQYF
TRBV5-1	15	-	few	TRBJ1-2	TGCGCCAGCAGCTTGGCTCCCGAGAGGGGCTATGGCTACACCTTC	CASSLAPERGYGYTF
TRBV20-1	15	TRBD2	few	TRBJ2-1	TGCAGTGCTAGAGATTGGGGGACTAGCGGCGATGAGCAGTTCTTC	CSARDWGTSGDEQFF
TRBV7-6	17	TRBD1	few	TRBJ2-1	TGTGCCAGCAGCTTACGGCCCAGGACAGGGATTTTCGATGAGCAGTTCTTC	CASSLRPRTGIFDEQFF
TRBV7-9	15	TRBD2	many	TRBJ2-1	TGTGCCAGCAGCTCAGGTACTAGCGGGAGGAATGAGCAGTTCTTC	CASSSGTSGRNEQFF
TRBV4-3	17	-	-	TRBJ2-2	TGCGCCAGCAGCCAAGAGCAGCGGGTGGCGAACACCGGGGAGCTGTTTTTT	CASSQEQRVANTGELFF
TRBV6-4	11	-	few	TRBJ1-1	TGTGCCAGCAGTGACTCAGCTGAAGCTTTCTTT	CASSDSAEAFF
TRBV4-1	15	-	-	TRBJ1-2	TGCGCCAGCAGCCAATATACAAGGGCGAACTATGGCTACACCTTC	CASSQYTRANYGYTF